These T cell receptor beta chains were read from a single sample in a study of T cells in Graves' hyperthyroidism and ophthalmopathy. TCRdb re-called the multiplex PCR reads through MiXCR, storing one row per CDR3 protein. The table has around 760,000 distinct CDR3 sequences, over 35% seen once. The sample comprised blood. Every receptor here comes from a woman aged 40 to 55 with Graves' hyperthyroidism. Both conserved end residues are part of each CDR3. The order of the fields is V gene, J gene, clone size, D gene, CDR3 DNA, CDR3 protein. The D gene is left open where the match is weak. Not every row has a clone size; where given, it reads once, few, many or a size class.

V gene: TRBV7-2
J gene: TRBJ2-7
clone size: many
D gene: -
CDR3 DNA: TGTGCCAGCAGCTTAGGCGGGAACTACGAGCAGTACTTC
CDR3 protein: CASSLGGNYEQYF

V gene: TRBV7-6
J gene: TRBJ2-6
clone size: many
D gene: -
CDR3 DNA: TGTGCCAGCAGCGCACCGTTACAGGGTTCCTCTGGGGCCAACGTCCTGACTTTC
CDR3 protein: CASSAPLQGSSGANVLTF

V gene: TRBV7-9
J gene: TRBJ1-1
clone size: -
D gene: -
CDR3 DNA: TGTGCCAGCAGCACCCGGGGGCTGAGTGAAGCTTTCTTT
CDR3 protein: CASSTRGLSEAFF

V gene: TRBV4-1
J gene: TRBJ1-1
clone size: -
D gene: -
CDR3 DNA: TGCGCCAGCAGCCAAGTAAGAGGGATCGACACTGAAGCTTTCTTT
CDR3 protein: CASSQVRGIDTEAFF

V gene: TRBV20-1
J gene: TRBJ2-5
clone size: few
D gene: TRBD2
CDR3 DNA: TGCAGTGCTAGAGACGCGGGACTAGGGGGGGAGACCCAGTACTTC
CDR3 protein: CSARDAGLGGETQYF

V gene: TRBV19
J gene: TRBJ1-5
clone size: many
D gene: -
CDR3 DNA: TGTGCCAGTAGTGCAGGGATCAATCAGCCCCAGCATTTT
CDR3 protein: CASSAGINQPQHF

V gene: TRBV6-5
J gene: TRBJ2-7
clone size: few
D gene: -
CDR3 DNA: TGTGCCAGCAGTTCTTCTGTCAGCTACGAGCAGTACTTC
CDR3 protein: CASSSSVSYEQYF

V gene: TRBV10-1
J gene: TRBJ2-2
clone size: -
D gene: -
CDR3 DNA: TGCGCCAGCAAGCCAGGCGGATACACCGGGGAGCTGTTTTTT
CDR3 protein: CASKPGGYTGELFF

V gene: TRBV25-1
J gene: TRBJ1-2
clone size: -
D gene: -
CDR3 DNA: TGTGCCAGCAGTTACCAGGGAGTTAACTATGGCTACACCTTC
CDR3 protein: CASSYQGVNYGYTF

V gene: TRBV5-8
J gene: TRBJ2-5
clone size: -
D gene: -
CDR3 DNA: TGTGCCAGCAGCTCCAGGGGTATGGAGGAGACCCAGTACTTC
CDR3 protein: CASSSRGMEETQYF

V gene: TRBV6-5
J gene: TRBJ2-7
clone size: -
D gene: -
CDR3 DNA: TGTGCCAGCAGTTACTCGCGAGCTAGCGCGGGCTACGAGCAGTACTTC
CDR3 protein: CASSYSRASAGYEQYF

V gene: TRBV4-1
J gene: TRBJ1-4
clone size: few
D gene: -
CDR3 DNA: TGCGCCAGCAGCCTTTCGCGGCAGGTAGAGTACGAAAAACTGTTTTTT
CDR3 protein: CASSLSRQVEYEKLFF

V gene: TRBV6-1
J gene: TRBJ1-5
clone size: -
D gene: -
CDR3 DNA: TGTGCCAGCACCTCGTTGCAGGGCAATTCAAATAGCAATCAGCCCCAGCATTTT
CDR3 protein: CASTSLQGNSNSNQPQHF

V gene: TRBV19
J gene: TRBJ1-6
clone size: -
D gene: -
CDR3 DNA: TGTGCCAGTAGTCTATTTGGGGGACTCCTGAATTCACCCCTCCACTTT
CDR3 protein: CASSLFGGLLNSPLHF

V gene: TRBV19
J gene: TRBJ1-5
clone size: many
D gene: -
CDR3 DNA: TGTGCCAGTAGTATCGGCCGGGACACCTATAGCAATCAGCCCCAGCATTTT
CDR3 protein: CASSIGRDTYSNQPQHF

V gene: TRBV10-3
J gene: TRBJ1-2
clone size: many
D gene: -
CDR3 DNA: TGTGCCATCAGTGTCGTGTCCAGTAGCCTGAGGGGCTACACCTTC
CDR3 protein: CAISVVSSSLRGYTF

V gene: TRBV11-2
J gene: TRBJ2-5
clone size: many
D gene: TRBD1
CDR3 DNA: TGTGCCAGCAGCCCCGGACAGGGGGTAGAGACCCAGTACTTC
CDR3 protein: CASSPGQGVETQYF

V gene: TRBV7-9
J gene: TRBJ1-2
clone size: -
D gene: -
CDR3 DNA: TGCGCCAGCACAAGCGGGGCTTGGGGTTATGGCTACACCTTC
CDR3 protein: CASTSGAWGYGYTF

V gene: TRBV2
J gene: TRBJ1-6
clone size: -
D gene: TRBD1
CDR3 DNA: TGTGCCAGCAGATCGACAGGGCTCGTTTCACCCCTCCACTTT
CDR3 protein: CASRSTGLVSPLHF

V gene: TRBV9
J gene: TRBJ2-5
clone size: -
D gene: TRBD1
CDR3 DNA: TGTGCCAGCAGCGTGGCAGGGACAGGGGGCGGAGAGACCCAGTACTTC
CDR3 protein: CASSVAGTGGGETQYF

V gene: TRBV2
J gene: TRBJ1-6
clone size: few
D gene: -
CDR3 DNA: TGTGCCAGCAGTGAGACAGGCAATTCACCCCTCCACTTT
CDR3 protein: CASSETGNSPLHF

V gene: TRBV15
J gene: TRBJ2-7
clone size: many
D gene: -
CDR3 DNA: TGTGCCACCAGCAGAGATCAGGAGGGGGCGGAGTACTTC
CDR3 protein: CATSRDQEGAEYF

V gene: TRBV2
J gene: TRBJ2-7
clone size: -
D gene: -
CDR3 DNA: TGTGCCAGCAGTAATTTAGTCGGGGCTCGGGAGCGGTACTTC
CDR3 protein: CASSNLVGARERYF

V gene: TRBV19
J gene: TRBJ1-2
clone size: -
D gene: -
CDR3 DNA: TGTGCCAGTAGTATAGATCGGTACGGGGGGAACTATGGCTACACCTTC
CDR3 protein: CASSIDRYGGNYGYTF

V gene: TRBV7-2
J gene: TRBJ1-3
clone size: -
D gene: -
CDR3 DNA: TGTGCCAGCAGCTTCGGTAGAGCCGGGGGGTTTGGAAACACCATATATTTT
CDR3 protein: CASSFGRAGGFGNTIYF

V gene: TRBV19
J gene: TRBJ1-5
clone size: few
D gene: -
CDR3 DNA: TGTGCCAGTAGTATTCTTGTGCAGGGAGGTCAGCCCCAGCATTTT
CDR3 protein: CASSILVQGGQPQHF

V gene: TRBV7-7
J gene: TRBJ1-1
clone size: -
D gene: TRBD1
CDR3 DNA: TGTGCTAGCAGCATGGACAGGCCGAACACTGAAGCTTTCTTT
CDR3 protein: CASSMDRPNTEAFF

V gene: TRBV19
J gene: TRBJ1-2
clone size: -
D gene: -
CDR3 DNA: TGTGCCAGTAATGTGGACCTCTATGGCTACACCTTC
CDR3 protein: CASNVDLYGYTF

V gene: TRBV29-1
J gene: TRBJ2-5
clone size: few
D gene: TRBD1
CDR3 DNA: TGCAGCGATGGACAGGGGGAAGGAGAGACCCAGTACTTC
CDR3 protein: CSDGQGEGETQYF

V gene: TRBV6-5
J gene: TRBJ2-5
clone size: few
D gene: TRBD1
CDR3 DNA: TGCGCCAGCAGCTACGGGACAGCTCAAGAGACCCAGTACTTC
CDR3 protein: CASSYGTAQETQYF

V gene: TRBV15
J gene: TRBJ1-5
clone size: -
D gene: TRBD1
CDR3 DNA: TGTGCCACCAGCGCTGGACGATTGACCACAGGGGATCAGCCCCAGCATTTT
CDR3 protein: CATSAGRLTTGDQPQHF

V gene: TRBV20-1
J gene: TRBJ1-1
clone size: -
D gene: -
CDR3 DNA: TGCAGTGCTAGATCCAATAGGGACAAAGAAGCTTTCTTT
CDR3 protein: CSARSNRDKEAFF

V gene: TRBV10-2
J gene: TRBJ1-4
clone size: many
D gene: TRBD1
CDR3 DNA: TGCGCCAGCAGTGAGCGAACAGGGGCTAATGAAAAACTGTTTTTT
CDR3 protein: CASSERTGANEKLFF

V gene: TRBV30
J gene: TRBJ1-1
clone size: -
D gene: TRBD1
CDR3 DNA: TGTGCCTGGAGTGCTTGGGACAGGGGGTTCGCTGAAGCTTTCTTT
CDR3 protein: CAWSAWDRGFAEAFF

V gene: TRBV5-6
J gene: TRBJ2-2
clone size: many
D gene: -
CDR3 DNA: TGTGCCAGCAGCTTTATTAGCGTGGCCGGGGAGCTGTTTTTT
CDR3 protein: CASSFISVAGELFF

V gene: TRBV7-2
J gene: TRBJ2-2
clone size: few
D gene: -
CDR3 DNA: TGTGCCGGCAGTCGAGACAGTAACACCGGGGAGCTGTTTTTT
CDR3 protein: CAGSRDSNTGELFF

V gene: TRBV6-1
J gene: TRBJ2-6
clone size: -
D gene: -
CDR3 DNA: TGTGCCATCAGTGAAGCTGGGGCCAACGTCCTGACTTTC
CDR3 protein: CAISEAGANVLTF

V gene: TRBV20-1
J gene: TRBJ2-7
clone size: many
D gene: -
CDR3 DNA: TGCAGTGCTAAGGACAGTCTTGAGTACTTC
CDR3 protein: CSAKDSLEYF

V gene: TRBV7-9
J gene: TRBJ2-2
clone size: -
D gene: TRBD1
CDR3 DNA: TGTGCCAGCAGCCTACCAGACAGGGGCTGGGAGCTGTTTTTT
CDR3 protein: CASSLPDRGWELFF

V gene: TRBV10-2
J gene: TRBJ1-1
clone size: many
D gene: -
CDR3 DNA: TGCGCCAGCAGTGAGTCCCGGGGGCCAAAGGGGGCTTTCTTT
CDR3 protein: CASSESRGPKGAFF

V gene: TRBV6-1
J gene: TRBJ2-5
clone size: -
D gene: TRBD1
CDR3 DNA: TGTGCCAGCAGTTCGGGACAGGGATACCAAGAGACCCAGTACTTC
CDR3 protein: CASSSGQGYQETQYF

V gene: TRBV5-8
J gene: TRBJ1-2
clone size: -
D gene: -
CDR3 DNA: TGTGCCAGCAGCGCCGAGAACAGGGTCTATGGCTACACCTTC
CDR3 protein: CASSAENRVYGYTF

V gene: TRBV20-1
J gene: TRBJ1-1
clone size: -
D gene: -
CDR3 DNA: TGCAGTGCTAGAGATCAGTTGGCGGTTAGTGAAGCTTTCTTT
CDR3 protein: CSARDQLAVSEAFF

V gene: TRBV7-3
J gene: TRBJ2-7
clone size: many
D gene: TRBD2
CDR3 DNA: TGTGCCAGCAGCCACGGGACTAACCAAGGCGAGCAGTACTTC
CDR3 protein: CASSHGTNQGEQYF

V gene: TRBV19
J gene: TRBJ1-1
clone size: few
D gene: -
CDR3 DNA: TGTGCCAGTAGTATAGGACACCGGAACACTGAAGCTTTCTTT
CDR3 protein: CASSIGHRNTEAFF

V gene: TRBV10-3
J gene: TRBJ1-2
clone size: many
D gene: -
CDR3 DNA: TGTGCCATCAGTGAGTCGACGCGGTATGGCTACACCTTC
CDR3 protein: CAISESTRYGYTF

V gene: TRBV6-1
J gene: TRBJ2-7
clone size: -
D gene: TRBD2
CDR3 DNA: TGTGCCAGCAGTCCCGGACTAGCGGGGTCCCGCGAGCAGTACTTC
CDR3 protein: CASSPGLAGSREQYF

V gene: TRBV19
J gene: TRBJ1-2
clone size: few
D gene: -
CDR3 DNA: TGTGCCAGTTCCAAAGGGTTAGCTAACTATGGCTACACCTTC
CDR3 protein: CASSKGLANYGYTF

V gene: TRBV7-6
J gene: TRBJ1-1
clone size: many
D gene: -
CDR3 DNA: TGTGCCAGCAGCTTATGGGCTACGAACACTGAAGCTTTCTTT
CDR3 protein: CASSLWATNTEAFF

V gene: TRBV5-4
J gene: TRBJ1-1
clone size: few
D gene: -
CDR3 DNA: TGTGCCAGCAGCTTGGCGGGGAAGGGACACACTGAAGCTTTCTTT
CDR3 protein: CASSLAGKGHTEAFF

V gene: TRBV7-9
J gene: TRBJ1-5
clone size: many
D gene: -
CDR3 DNA: TGTGCCAGCAGCCTATCGGGGGCGGGTCAGCCCCAGCATTTT
CDR3 protein: CASSLSGAGQPQHF

V gene: TRBV29-1
J gene: TRBJ1-1
clone size: many
D gene: -
CDR3 DNA: TGCAGCGTTGTTCCGGGCACTGAAGCTTTCTTT
CDR3 protein: CSVVPGTEAFF

V gene: TRBV11-1
J gene: TRBJ2-5
clone size: once
D gene: -
CDR3 DNA: TGTGCCAGCAGCTCAGTAGAGACCCAGCACTTC
CDR3 protein: CASSSVETQHF

V gene: TRBV9
J gene: TRBJ2-5
clone size: -
D gene: -
CDR3 DNA: TGTGCCAGCAGCGCCTCCGGGGCCCCTACCCAGTACTTC
CDR3 protein: CASSASGAPTQYF